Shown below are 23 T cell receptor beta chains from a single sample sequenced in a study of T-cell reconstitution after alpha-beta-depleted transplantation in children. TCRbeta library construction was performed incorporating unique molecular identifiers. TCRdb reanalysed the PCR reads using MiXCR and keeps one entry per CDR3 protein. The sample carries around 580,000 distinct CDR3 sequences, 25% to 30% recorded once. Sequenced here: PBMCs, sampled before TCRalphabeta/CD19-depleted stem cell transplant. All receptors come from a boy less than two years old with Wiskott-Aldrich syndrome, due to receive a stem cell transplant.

The CDR3 here is CASSSTGARNTGELFF. The CDR3 DNA follows: TGTGCCAGCAGCTCGACAGGAGCCCGGAACACCGGGGAGCTGTTTTTT. This sequence joins TRBV5-6 and TRBJ2-2; D might be TRBD1 (6 bases). The CDR3 covers 16 residues. Germline CDR1 reads SGHDT; CDR2 reads YYEEEE. V was shortened by 3 bases and J by 1 base, with 13 bases between the two germline ends.

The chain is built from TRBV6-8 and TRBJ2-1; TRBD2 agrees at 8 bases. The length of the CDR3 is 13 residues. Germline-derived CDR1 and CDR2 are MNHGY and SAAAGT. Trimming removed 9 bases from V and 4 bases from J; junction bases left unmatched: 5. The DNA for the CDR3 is TGTGCCAGGCAGCCTAGCGGGTACAATGAGCAGTTCTTC. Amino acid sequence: CARQPSGYNEQFF.

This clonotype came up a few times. The CDR3 sequence is CATSTGGPAETQYF. DNA of the CDR3: TGTGCCACCAGTACGGGAGGGCCCGCAGAGACCCAGTACTTC. J is TRBJ2-5 and V is TRBV24-1; 8 bases are shared with TRBD2. CDR3 length: 14 amino acids. CDR1 is KGHDR and CDR2 is SFDVKD in the germline V gene. The V and J ends lost 6 bases and 4 bases, in that order; junction bases with no gene match: 6.

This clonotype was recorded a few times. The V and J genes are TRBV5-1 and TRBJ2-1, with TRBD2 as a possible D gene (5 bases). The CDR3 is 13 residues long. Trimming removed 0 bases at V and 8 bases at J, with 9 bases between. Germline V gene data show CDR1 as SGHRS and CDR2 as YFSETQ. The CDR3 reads CASSLAGKHEQFF. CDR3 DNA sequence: TGCGCCAGCAGCTTGGCGGGAAAGCATGAGCAGTTCTTC.

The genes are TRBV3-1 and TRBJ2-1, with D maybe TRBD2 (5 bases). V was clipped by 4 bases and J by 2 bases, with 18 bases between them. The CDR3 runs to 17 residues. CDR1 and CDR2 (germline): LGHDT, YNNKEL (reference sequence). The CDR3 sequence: CASSLQTPRRAYNEQFF. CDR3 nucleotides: TGTGCCAGCAGCCTTCAGACTCCCCGGCGGGCCTACAATGAGCAGTTCTTC.

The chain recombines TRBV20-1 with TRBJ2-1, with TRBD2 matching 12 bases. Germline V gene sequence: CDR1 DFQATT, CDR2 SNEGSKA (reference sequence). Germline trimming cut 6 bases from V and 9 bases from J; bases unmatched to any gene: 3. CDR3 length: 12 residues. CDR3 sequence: CSAPGLAGEQFF. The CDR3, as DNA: TGCAGTGCCCCGGGACTAGCGGGTGAGCAGTTCTTC.

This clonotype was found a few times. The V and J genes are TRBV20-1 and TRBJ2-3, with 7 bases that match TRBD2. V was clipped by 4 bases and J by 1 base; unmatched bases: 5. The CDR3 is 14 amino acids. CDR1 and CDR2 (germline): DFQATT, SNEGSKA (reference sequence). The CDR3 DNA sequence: TGCAGTGCTATTAAGGGGAGGGGCACAGATACGCAGTATTTT. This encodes CSAIKGRGTDTQYF.

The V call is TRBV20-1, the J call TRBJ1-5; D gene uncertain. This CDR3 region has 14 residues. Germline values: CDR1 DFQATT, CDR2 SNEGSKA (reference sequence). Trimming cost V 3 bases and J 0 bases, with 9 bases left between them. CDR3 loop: CSASFSNSNQPQHF. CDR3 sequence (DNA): TGCAGTGCTAGTTTCAGCAATAGCAATCAGCCCCAGCATTTT.

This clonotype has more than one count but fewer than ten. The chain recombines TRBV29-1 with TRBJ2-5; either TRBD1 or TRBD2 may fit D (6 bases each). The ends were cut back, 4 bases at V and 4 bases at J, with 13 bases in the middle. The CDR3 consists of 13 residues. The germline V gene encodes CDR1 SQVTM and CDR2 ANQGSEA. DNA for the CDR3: TGCAGCGTTGGCTGGGGGGCGGGAGAGACCCAGTACTTC. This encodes CSVGWGAGETQYF.

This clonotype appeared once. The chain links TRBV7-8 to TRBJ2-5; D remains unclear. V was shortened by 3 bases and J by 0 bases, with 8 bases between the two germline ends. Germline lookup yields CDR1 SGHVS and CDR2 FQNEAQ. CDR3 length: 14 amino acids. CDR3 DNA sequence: TGTGCCAGCAGCTTTCGGGTCTACCAAGAGACCCAGTACTTC. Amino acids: CASSFRVYQETQYF.

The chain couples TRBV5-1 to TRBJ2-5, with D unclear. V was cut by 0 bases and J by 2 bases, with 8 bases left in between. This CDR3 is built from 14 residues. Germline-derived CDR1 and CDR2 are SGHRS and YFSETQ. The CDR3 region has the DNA TGCGCCAGCAGCTTGGCTGCGGTTCAAGAGACCCAGTACTTC. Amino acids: CASSLAAVQETQYF. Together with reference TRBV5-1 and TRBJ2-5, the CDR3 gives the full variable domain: KAGVTQTPRYLIKTRGQQVTLSCSPISGHRSVSWYQQTPGQGLQFLFEYFSETQRNKGNFPGRFSGRQFSNSRSEMNVSTLELGDSALYLCASSLAAVQETQYFGPGTRLLVL.

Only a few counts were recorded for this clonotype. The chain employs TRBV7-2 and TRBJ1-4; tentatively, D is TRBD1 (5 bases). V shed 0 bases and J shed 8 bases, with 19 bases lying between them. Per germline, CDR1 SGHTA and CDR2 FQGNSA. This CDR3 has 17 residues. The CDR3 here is CASSLAPWGFGVEKLFF. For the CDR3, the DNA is TGTGCCAGCAGCTTAGCCCCATGGGGGTTCGGGGTCGAAAAACTGTTTTTT. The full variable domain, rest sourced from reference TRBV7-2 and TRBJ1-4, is GAGVSQSPSNKVTEKGKDVELRCDPISGHTALYWYRQSLGQGLEFLIYFQGNSAPDKSGLPSDRFSAERTGGSVSTLTIQRTQQEDSAVYLCASSLAPWGFGVEKLFFGSGTQLSVL.

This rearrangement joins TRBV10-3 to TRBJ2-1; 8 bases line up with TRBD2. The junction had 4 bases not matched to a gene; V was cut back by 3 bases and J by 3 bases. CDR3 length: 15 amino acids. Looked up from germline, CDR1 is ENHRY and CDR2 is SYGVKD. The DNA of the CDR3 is TGTGCCATCAGTGACCCTACTAGCGGCTACAATGAGCAGTTCTTC. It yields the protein CAISDPTSGYNEQFF.

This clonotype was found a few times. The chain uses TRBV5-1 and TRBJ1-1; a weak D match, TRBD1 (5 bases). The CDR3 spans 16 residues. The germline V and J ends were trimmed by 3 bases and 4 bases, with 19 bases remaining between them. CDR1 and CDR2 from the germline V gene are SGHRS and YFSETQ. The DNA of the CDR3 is TGCGCCAGCAGCTCCCCCCCTCTGGGGCGCGGCACTGAAGCTTTCTTT. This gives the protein CASSSPPLGRGTEAFF.

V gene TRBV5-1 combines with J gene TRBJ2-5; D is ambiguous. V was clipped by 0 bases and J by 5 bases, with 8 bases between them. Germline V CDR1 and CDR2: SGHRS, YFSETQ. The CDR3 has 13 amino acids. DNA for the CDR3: TGCGCCAGCAGCTTGGTGGCAGCCGAGACCCAGTACTTC. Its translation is CASSLVAAETQYF. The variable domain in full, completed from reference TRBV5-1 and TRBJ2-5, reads KAGVTQTPRYLIKTRGQQVTLSCSPISGHRSVSWYQQTPGQGLQFLFEYFSETQRNKGNFPGRFSGRQFSNSRSEMNVSTLELGDSALYLCASSLVAAETQYFGPGTRLLVL.

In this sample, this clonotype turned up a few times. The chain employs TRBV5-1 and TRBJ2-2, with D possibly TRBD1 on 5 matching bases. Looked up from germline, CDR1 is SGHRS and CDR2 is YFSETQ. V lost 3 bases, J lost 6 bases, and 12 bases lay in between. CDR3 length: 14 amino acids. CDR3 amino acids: CASSYLGPSGELFF. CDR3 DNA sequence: TGCGCCAGCAGCTATCTGGGGCCGTCCGGGGAGCTGTTTTTT.

The CDR3 DNA follows: TGTGCCAGCAGTATTAAGGACGGAAAAGCTTTCTTT. It is translated as CASSIKDGKAFF. The rearrangement joins TRBV12-3 or TRBV12-4 to TRBJ1-1, with D unclear. With 5 bases removed from V and 9 bases from J, the gap between germline ends came to 13 bases. This CDR3 has 12 amino acids.

Written as DNA, the CDR3 is TGTGCCAGCAGCTTAGAGGGGACTACCGAGCAGTTCTTC. It is translated as CASSLEGTTEQFF. The rearrangement joins TRBV7-2 to TRBJ2-1, with 7 bases that match TRBD2. This CDR3 comprises 13 residues. V trimming: 1 base; J trimming: 10 bases; junction bases outside the gene matches: 4. The germline gives CDR1 SGHTA, CDR2 FQGNSA.

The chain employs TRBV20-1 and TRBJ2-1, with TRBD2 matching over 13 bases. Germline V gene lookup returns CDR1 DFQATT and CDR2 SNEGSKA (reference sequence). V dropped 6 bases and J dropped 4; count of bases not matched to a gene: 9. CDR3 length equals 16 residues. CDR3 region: CSAPRLAGGLYNEQFF. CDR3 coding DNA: TGCAGTGCGCCTCGACTAGCGGGAGGACTGTACAATGAGCAGTTCTTC.

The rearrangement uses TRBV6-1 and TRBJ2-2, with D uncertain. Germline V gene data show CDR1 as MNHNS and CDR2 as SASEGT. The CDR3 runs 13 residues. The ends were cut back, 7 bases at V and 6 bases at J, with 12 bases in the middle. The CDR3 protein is CASTYLTAGELFF. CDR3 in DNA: TGTGCCAGCACCTACCTCACGGCCGGGGAGCTGTTTTTT.

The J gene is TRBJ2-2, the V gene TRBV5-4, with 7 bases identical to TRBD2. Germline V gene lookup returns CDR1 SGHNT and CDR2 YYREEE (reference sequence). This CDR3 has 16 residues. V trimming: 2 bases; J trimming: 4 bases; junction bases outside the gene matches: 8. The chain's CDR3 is CASSFKSGTLTGELFF. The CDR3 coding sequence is TGTGCCAGCAGCTTTAAAAGCGGGACCCTCACCGGGGAGCTGTTTTTT.

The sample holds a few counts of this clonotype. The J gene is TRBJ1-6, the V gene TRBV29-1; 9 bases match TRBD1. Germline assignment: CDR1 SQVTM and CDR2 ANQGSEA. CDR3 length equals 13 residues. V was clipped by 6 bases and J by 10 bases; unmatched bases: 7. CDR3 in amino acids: CSVQQGAASPLHF. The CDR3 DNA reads TGCAGCGTACAACAGGGGGCTGCGTCACCCCTCCACTTT.

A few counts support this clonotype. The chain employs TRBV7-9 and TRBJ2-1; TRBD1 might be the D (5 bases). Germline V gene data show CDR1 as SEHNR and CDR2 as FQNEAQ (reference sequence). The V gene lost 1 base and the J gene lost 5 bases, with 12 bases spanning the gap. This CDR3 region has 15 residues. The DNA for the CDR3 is TGTGCCAGCAGCTTAGGCGCAGGGTCAAACAATGAGCAGTTCTTC. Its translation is CASSLGAGSNNEQFF.